What follows is one T cell receptor beta chain and its context. Its antigen remains unidentified. Per-base qualities were not stored, and no clone one base away is much larger. This sample stems from a study of cytomegalovirus exposure and HLA in healthy donors (dated by TCRdb to the late 2010s). Context from the whole study: A later analysis indicated that the roughly 120 validation repertoires were generated on the platform also employed for the 700 or so repertoires of the first cohort. The study was designed to test whether signatures of past pathogen exposure could be identified by cataloging public T cell receptors. A separate validation cohort of 90 to 150 different subjects was used in addition to the roughly 700-subject first cohort. High-throughput TCR immunosequencing, statistical association of individual TCRs with disease status, and machine learning were combined to predict cytomegalovirus infection status. On the study overall, not on this receptor specifically: A later analysis had no HLA typing for the validation cohort, so co-occurrence there was scored across all 110 or so repertoires. The classifier was reported to diagnose cytomegalovirus status with high specificity and sensitivity in both the original and validation cohorts. In vitro tests confirmed that three of the cytomegalovirus-associated TCR beta chains recognize cytomegalovirus antigens. The study gave a list of 150 to 200 TCR beta chains associated with cytomegalovirus. While some public TCRs were present in many individuals, most TCR sequences turned up only very rarely across donors. The authors suggested that the approach could potentially be generalized to other disease states and immunological phenotypes. In a later analysis, TCRs clustered in the first cohort were found to also tend to co-occur in the roughly 120 validation repertoires, with roughly 93% of cluster scores above 0.

To prepare the library, the immunoSEQ multiplex PCR assay was applied. Per the authors' processing: A statistical classification framework was built to diagnose cytomegalovirus status from the catalog of TCR beta chain sequences. TCRdb carries this immuneACCESS record with in-frame sequences only. Its versions omit some clonotypes, under half of them owing to an unresolved V gene in the studies checked, with the rest unexplained. D and trimming come from the DNA, and the V and J calls and clone size come from that table. In all, the sample holds roughly 120,000 clones, and around 94% of those were seen once. The ten largest clones take up around 1.3% of the sample. The donors were included in the validation cohort of roughly 130 subjects, a group kept apart from the approximately 670-subject first cohort. CDR1 MNHEY and CDR2 SVGAGI are derived from the germline V gene. The junction shows trimming of 6 bases on V and 4 bases on J, and the gene matches do not reach 5 bases of it. CDR3 length: 13 amino acids, cysteine to phenylalanine. Only the CDR3 DNA is retained, 39 bases long and in frame from the first base.

The chain is assembled from TRBV6-5 and TRBJ1-2, and 7 junction bases match TRBD1. The sample consisted of PBMCs. This TCR was sampled from a woman aged 18-30 years in good health and CMV-seronegative. In nucleotide form, the sequence is TGTGCCAGCAGCCTCGGGACAGTCTATGGCTACACCTTC. Its protein is CASSLGTVYGYTF.